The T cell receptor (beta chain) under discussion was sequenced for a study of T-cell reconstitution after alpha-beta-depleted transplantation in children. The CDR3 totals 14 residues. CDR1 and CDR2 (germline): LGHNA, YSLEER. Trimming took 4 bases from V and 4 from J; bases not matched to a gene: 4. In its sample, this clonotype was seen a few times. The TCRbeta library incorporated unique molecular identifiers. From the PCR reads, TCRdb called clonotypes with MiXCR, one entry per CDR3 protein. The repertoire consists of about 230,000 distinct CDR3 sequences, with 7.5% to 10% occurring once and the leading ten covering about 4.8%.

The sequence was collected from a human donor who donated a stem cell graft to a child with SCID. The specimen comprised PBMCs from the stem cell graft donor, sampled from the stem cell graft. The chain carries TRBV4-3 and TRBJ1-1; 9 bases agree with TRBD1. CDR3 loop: CASSRGTGITEAFF. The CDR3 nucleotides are TGCGCCAGCAGCCGCGGGACAGGGATCACTGAAGCTTTCTTT.